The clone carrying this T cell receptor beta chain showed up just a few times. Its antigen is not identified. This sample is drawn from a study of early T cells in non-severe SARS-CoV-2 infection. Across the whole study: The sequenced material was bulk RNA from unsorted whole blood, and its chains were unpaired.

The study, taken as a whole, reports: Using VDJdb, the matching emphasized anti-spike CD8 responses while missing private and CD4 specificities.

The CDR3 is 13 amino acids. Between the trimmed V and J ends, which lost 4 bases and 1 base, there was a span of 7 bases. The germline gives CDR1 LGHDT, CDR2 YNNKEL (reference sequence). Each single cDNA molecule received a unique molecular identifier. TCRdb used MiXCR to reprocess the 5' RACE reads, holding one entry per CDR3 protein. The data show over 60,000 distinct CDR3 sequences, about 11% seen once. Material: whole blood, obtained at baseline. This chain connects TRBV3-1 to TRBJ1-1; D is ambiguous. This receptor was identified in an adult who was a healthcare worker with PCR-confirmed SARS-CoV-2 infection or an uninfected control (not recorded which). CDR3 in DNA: TGTGCCAGCAGCCCAGCGGGGAACACTGAAGCTTTCTTT. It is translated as CASSPAGNTEAFF.